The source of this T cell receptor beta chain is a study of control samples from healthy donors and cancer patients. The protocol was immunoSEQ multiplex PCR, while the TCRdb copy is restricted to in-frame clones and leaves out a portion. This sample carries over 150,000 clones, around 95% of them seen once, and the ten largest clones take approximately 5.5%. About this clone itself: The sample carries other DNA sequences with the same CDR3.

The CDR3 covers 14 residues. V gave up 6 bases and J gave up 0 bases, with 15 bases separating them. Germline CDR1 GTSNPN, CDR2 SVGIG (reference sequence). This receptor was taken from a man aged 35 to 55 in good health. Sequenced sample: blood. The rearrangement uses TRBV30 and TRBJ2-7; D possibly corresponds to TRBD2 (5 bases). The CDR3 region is CACGLAHNSYEQYF. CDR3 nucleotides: TGTGCCTGCGGCCTAGCTCATAACTCCTACGAGCAGTACTTC.